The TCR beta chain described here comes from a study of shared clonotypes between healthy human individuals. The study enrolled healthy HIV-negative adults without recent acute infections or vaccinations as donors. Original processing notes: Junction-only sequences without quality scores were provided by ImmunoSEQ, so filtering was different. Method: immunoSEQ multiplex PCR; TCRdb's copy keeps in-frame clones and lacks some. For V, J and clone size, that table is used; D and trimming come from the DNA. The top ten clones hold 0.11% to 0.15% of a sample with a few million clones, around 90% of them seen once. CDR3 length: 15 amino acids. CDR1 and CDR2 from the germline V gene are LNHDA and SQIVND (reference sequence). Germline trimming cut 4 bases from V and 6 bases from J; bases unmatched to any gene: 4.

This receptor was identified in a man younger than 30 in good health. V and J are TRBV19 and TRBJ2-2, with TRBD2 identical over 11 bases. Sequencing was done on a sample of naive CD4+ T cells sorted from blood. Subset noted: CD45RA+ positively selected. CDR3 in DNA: TGTGCCAGTAGTACTAGCGGGGGGATACCCGGGGAGCTGTTTTTT. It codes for CASSTSGGIPGELFF.